The source of this T cell receptor beta chain is a study of cytomegalovirus exposure and HLA in healthy donors. The study ran its PCR with 60 Vbeta and 13 Jbeta primers. The assay was immunoSEQ multiplex PCR, and TCRdb's table has in-frame clones only and misses some. The sample includes fewer than 70,000 clones, 74% of them seen just once. A word on this clone: What it binds is unknown.

Study-level findings and limits: In presence/absence analyses, roughly uniform sequencing depth across donors was assumed.

The source is a woman aged 55-69 years in good health and CMV-seropositive. Sequencing was performed on PBMCs.

The CDR3 reads CSVQDRVRLFF. The CDR3 DNA reads as TGCAGCGTTCAGGACAGGGTACGACTGTTTTTT. The chain recombines TRBV29-1 with TRBJ1-4, with 8 bases fitting TRBD1. Germline lookup yields CDR1 SQVTM and CDR2 ANQGSEA. The CDR3 loop spans 11 amino acids. Trimming cost V 5 bases and J 13 bases; bases outside gene matches: 6.